This paragraph reports one T cell receptor beta chain. This record belongs to a study of blood T cell repertoires in COVID-19. Study details: Acute and convalescent COVID-19 specimens originated in the United States, Italy and Spain. T cells, B-cell-depleted T cells, or PBMCs supplied cDNA or gDNA.

This CDR3 spans 15 amino acids. Germline CDR1 reads SNHLY; CDR2 reads FYNNEI. Trimming cost V 0 bases and J 1 base, with 7 bases left between them. Source study methods: It was from reference gene primer amplification that nucleated cell counts were estimated. Data came from immunoSEQ multiplex PCR; TCRdb stores just in-frame clones and leaves some out. D and trimming come from the DNA, and the V and J calls and clone size come from that table. Of hundreds of thousands of clones in the sample, roughly 85% were seen once. Specimen: peripheral blood. The sequence was collected from a woman aged 45 to 65 who had recovered from COVID-19. This rearrangement joins TRBV2 to TRBJ1-5; D unresolved. CDR3 sequence: CASSEASVSNQPQHF. In DNA form, the CDR3 reads TGTGCCAGCAGTGAAGCGTCCGTCAGCAATCAGCCCCAGCATTTT.